This T cell receptor (beta chain) was captured by sequencing in a study of T cell repertoires in cytomegalovirus infection. About the study: HLA-B-restricted CMV epitopes that are well studied were used alongside recently identified HLA-C-restricted ones. Indications came from public TCR beta signatures; they pointed to CMV infection and to a matching HLA type.

One entry per CDR3 protein results from TCRdb running MiXCR on the reads. The repertoire holds about 310,000 distinct CDR3 sequences, with about 25% as singletons. General study points: The cumulative frequency of public TCR beta families identified carriers of CMV plus the relevant HLA. Clonotypes of TCR beta that were HLA-C-restricted and CMV-specific dominated the ex vivo response.

This clonotype has ten or more counts. Its antigen is undetermined. The CDR3 is made up of 13 amino acids. Germline V CDR1 and CDR2: SGHTA, FQGNSA. Trimming removed 5 bases from V and 4 bases from J; junction bases left unmatched: 4. Material: cultured PBMCs, obtained from culture after CMV antigen stimulation. The sequence was collected from a human donor in good health (CMV status not recorded). Some clones in this sample may be carry-over from other donors' samples. The genes are TRBV7-2 and TRBJ2-5; 7 bases are a match to TRBD1. CDR3 DNA: TGTGCCAGCAGCCGGGGACAGACAGAGACCCAGTACTTC. Protein product: CASSRGQTETQYF. Supplemented by reference TRBV7-2 and TRBJ2-5, the full variable domain reads GAGVSQSPSNKVTEKGKDVELRCDPISGHTALYWYRQSLGQGLEFLIYFQGNSAPDKSGLPSDRFSAERTGGSVSTLTIQRTQQEDSAVYLCASSRGQTETQYFGPGTRLLVL.